The sequence of this T cell receptor (beta chain) was determined in a study of blood T cell repertoires in COVID-19. This clone was picked up one time. Germline assignment: CDR1 MNHEY and CDR2 SVGAGI. This CDR3 is 15 amino acids long. J was trimmed by 0 bases and V by 6 bases; bases with no gene match: 8. How the authors handled the data: Using reference gene primer amplification, nucleated cell counts were estimated. Sequenced by immunoSEQ multiplex PCR; TCRdb stores in-frame clones only, minus some. V and J calls plus clone size are reproduced from that table; the DNA served to infer D and trimming. This sample has around 72,000 clones, with 88% found just once.

Input material: peripheral blood. The chain links TRBV6-5 to TRBJ2-7, with 7 bases fitting TRBD1. This TCR came from a middle-aged man with acute or convalescent COVID-19. CDR3 coding DNA: TGTGCCAGCAGCCGTTTCCGGGACAGCTCCTACGAGCAGTACTTC. Translated, it gives CASSRFRDSSYEQYF.